These 28 T cell receptor beta chains originate from one sample sequenced in a study of blood T cells in healthy people across ages. With a J-beta primer mix and a sample-barcoded 5' primer, a second PCR ran about 6 to 11 cycles. TCRdb itself ran the 5' RACE reads through MiXCR, one entry per CDR3 protein. This repertoire shows 1.5 million or so distinct CDR3 sequences, roughly 40% found once; its top ten account for 7.9%. The sample taken for sequencing was blood. Source of these receptors: a woman under 30 in good health.

The rearrangement links TRBV24-1 to TRBJ2-7, with unresolved D. V was shortened by 3 bases and J by 6 bases, with 14 bases between the two germline ends. The length of the CDR3 is 14 residues. Per germline, CDR1 KGHDR and CDR2 SFDVKD. In DNA, the CDR3 is TGTGCCACCAGTGATGCTGGGTTGATGGGCGAGCAGTACTTC. Protein sequence: CATSDAGLMGEQYF.

This clonotype was picked up a small number of times. The chain joins TRBV6-5 to TRBJ1-3; D is unclear. Germline V gene lookup returns CDR1 MNHEY and CDR2 SVGAGI. Trimming cost V 0 bases and J 0 bases, with 6 bases left between them. This CDR3 comprises 15 residues. CDR3 bases: TGTGCCAGCAGTTACTCATCGGTCTCTGGAAACACCATATATTTT. Translating it yields CASSYSSVSGNTIYF.

The chain combines TRBV29-1 with TRBJ1-2; 8 nucleotides match TRBD1. There are 14 residues in the CDR3. Germline-derived CDR1 and CDR2 are SQVTM and ANQGSEA. V gave up 3 bases and J gave up 8 bases; unmatched junction bases: 11. The CDR3 protein is CSVDGEGTGWGYTF. CDR3 nucleotides: TGCAGCGTTGATGGGGAGGGGACAGGATGGGGCTACACCTTC. Together with reference TRBV29-1 and TRBJ1-2, the CDR3 gives the full variable domain: SAVISQKPSRDICQRGTSLTIQCQVDSQVTMMFWYRQQPGQSLTLIATANQGSEATYESGFVIDKFPISRPNLTFSTLTVSNMSPEDSSIYLCSVDGEGTGWGYTFGSGTRLTVV.

This clonotype was counted a few times. The V and J genes are TRBV7-2 and TRBJ2-1; no clear D. Germline values: CDR1 SGHTA, CDR2 FQGNSA. V dropped 3 bases and J dropped 4 bases, with 13 bases sitting between them. The CDR3 contains 15 residues. CDR3 sequence reads: CASSLVAQPYNEQFF. The CDR3 nucleotides are TGTGCCAGCAGCTTGGTGGCCCAGCCGTACAATGAGCAGTTCTTC.

The rearrangement joins TRBV27 to TRBJ2-3, with TRBD2 matching over 12 bases. V lost 2 bases and J lost 4; bases outside the gene matches: 7. The V gene's germline CDR1 is MNHEY and CDR2 SMNVEV (reference sequence). The length of the CDR3 is 17 residues. This chain's CDR3 is CASSLRTSGIGADTQYF. In DNA, the CDR3 is TGTGCCAGCAGTTTAAGGACTAGCGGGATTGGCGCAGATACGCAGTATTTT.

This clonotype occurred many times. This chain connects TRBV12-3 or TRBV12-4 to TRBJ2-5, with TRBD1 as a possible D gene (6 bases). V dropped 6 bases and J dropped 5 bases, with 16 bases sitting between them. This CDR3 comprises 14 residues. In DNA, the CDR3 is TGTGCCAGCAGGGCTACTACAGGGCGGGAGACCCAGTACTTC. It translates to CASRATTGRETQYF.

The chain links TRBV2 to TRBJ2-3; D is possibly TRBD2 (6 bases). CDR3 size: 15 residues. Germline V gene data show CDR1 as SNHLY and CDR2 as FYNNEI. Trimming pared 10 bases from V and 2 bases from J, leaving 19 bases between. CDR3 protein: CAIQIAGRFTDTQYF. In nucleotides, the CDR3 is TGTGCCATCCAGATTGCGGGACGCTTCACAGATACGCAGTATTTT.

The gene calls are TRBV7-9 and TRBJ2-7, with D perhaps being TRBD1 or TRBD2 (6 bases each). The CDR3 has 15 amino acids. Germline assignment: CDR1 SEHNR and CDR2 FQNEAQ (reference sequence). V was pared by 1 base and J by 2 bases, with 12 bases between. For the CDR3, the DNA is TGTGCCAGCAGCTTAGAAGGGGGGAACCCCTACGAGCAGTACTTC. Translated, it gives CASSLEGGNPYEQYF.

V is TRBV12-3 or TRBV12-4 and J is TRBJ2-6; no clear D. The CDR3 consists of 15 residues. Trimming pared 7 bases from V and 0 bases from J, leaving 10 bases between. CDR3 DNA: TGTGCCAGCACCGCCTCGAGCTCTGGGGCCAACGTCCTGACTTTC. As protein: CASTASSSGANVLTF.

This chain connects TRBV20-1 to TRBJ2-5; 8 bases map to TRBD2. This CDR3 comprises 14 residues. Germline-derived CDR1 and CDR2 are DFQATT and SNEGSKA (reference sequence). Here the CDR3 DNA reads TGCTCGGCGGGGGGTAGACGGTTCCAAGAGACCCAGTACTTC. Amino acid sequence: CSAGGRRFQETQYF.

The V call is TRBV4-1, the J call TRBJ2-5, with TRBD2 matching over 7 bases. V dropped 0 bases and J dropped 5; count of bases not matched to a gene: 15. The CDR3 is made up of 18 amino acids. CDR1 MGHRA and CDR2 YSYEKL come from the germline V gene. The CDR3 is CASSQDMGGGPVRETQYF. The CDR3, as DNA: TGCGCCAGCAGCCAAGATATGGGCGGGGGTCCCGTAAGGGAGACCCAGTACTTC.

The V call is TRBV6-1, the J call TRBJ1-2, with D hard to call. In germline, CDR1 is MNHNS, CDR2 SASEGT. Trimming removed 1 base at V and 5 bases at J, with 14 bases between. This CDR3 has 15 residues. CDR3 residues: CASSEESEEDYGYTF. In DNA form, the CDR3 reads TGTGCCAGCAGTGAAGAAAGTGAGGAAGATTATGGCTACACCTTC.

The chain uses TRBV11-2 and TRBJ2-1; no definite D call. Trimming pared 5 bases from V and 0 bases from J, leaving 11 bases between. The germline V gene has CDR1 SGHAT and CDR2 FQNNGV. The CDR3 consists of 15 residues. The CDR3 DNA reads as TGTGCCAGCAGCCTCGACTTGCCCTCCTACAATGAGCAGTTCTTC. This translates into CASSLDLPSYNEQFF.

CDR3 region: CAISVGGAVETQFF. CDR3 DNA sequence: TGTGCCATCAGTGTTGGGGGGGCAGTAGAGACCCAGTTCTTC. The gene calls are TRBV10-3 and TRBJ2-1; possibly TRBD2 for D (7 bases). The CDR3 has 14 residues. V was clipped by 4 bases and J by 13 bases, with 20 bases between them. The germline V gene encodes CDR1 ENHRY and CDR2 SYGVKD.

This clonotype was seen a few times. This chain links TRBV12-3 or TRBV12-4 with TRBJ1-2; D is uncertain. Trimming took 10 bases from V and 8 from J, leaving 17 bases between them. This CDR3 region has 12 residues. CDR3 in amino acids: CAITMGPLGYTF. CDR3 nucleotides: TGTGCCATCACCATGGGTCCTCTAGGCTACACCTTC.

This clonotype was counted once. The chain couples TRBV15 to TRBJ1-1; no reliable D call. CDR1 is LNHNV and CDR2 is YYDKDF in the germline V gene (reference sequence). The CDR3 runs to 13 residues. V gave up 8 bases and J gave up 3 bases, with 13 bases separating them. The CDR3 DNA follows: TGTGCCACCGCACTACAAAGGCACACTGAAGCTTTCTTT. This codes for CATALQRHTEAFF.

This clonotype was picked up a small number of times. The rearrangement joins TRBV6-5 to TRBJ1-2; D is unresolved. The CDR3 spans 14 residues. The V end was cut by 6 bases, the J end by 8 bases, with 19 bases between. The germline V gene has CDR1 MNHEY and CDR2 SVGAGI. The CDR3, as DNA: TGTGCCAGCAGCTCGGCCTCCAACACCGGGGGCTACACCTTC. Translated: CASSSASNTGGYTF.

The rearrangement joins TRBV27 to TRBJ1-1; no firm D call. Germline CDR1 MNHEY, CDR2 SMNVEV (reference sequence). The CDR3 totals 13 residues. Trimming removed 8 bases from V and 5 bases from J, with 15 bases in between. CDR3 in DNA: TGTGCCAGCGGTAACCCTCGGGGTACTGAAGCTTTCTTT. Its protein product is CASGNPRGTEAFF.

On this clonotype itself: The junction and the germline gene differ at one end; a read error may be behind it. V is TRBV5-4 and J is TRBJ2-1; D perhaps matches TRBD1 (5 bases). Germline lookup yields CDR1 SGHNT and CDR2 YYREEE (reference sequence). This CDR3 region has 15 residues. CDR3 nucleotides: TGTGCCAGCAGCTCCGTGTGGGGCTCCCACAATGAGCAGTTCTTC. It encodes CASSSVWGSHNEQFF.

In its sample, this clonotype was seen a few times. The rearrangement uses TRBV20-1 and TRBJ2-1; D may be TRBD2 (6 bases). Trimming pared 6 bases from V and 8 bases from J, leaving 20 bases between. CDR3 size: 14 residues. CDR1 is DFQATT and CDR2 is SNEGSKA in the germline V gene (reference sequence). CDR3: CSAMFGGNLDEQFF. The DNA of the CDR3 is TGCAGTGCGATGTTCGGCGGGAATCTGGATGAGCAGTTCTTC.

The chain joins TRBV12-3 or TRBV12-4 to TRBJ1-1, with D perhaps TRBD1 (6 bases). Trimming stripped 7 bases from V and 6 bases from J, with 18 bases between. The CDR3 sequence is 14 residues long. The CDR3 is CASIPLDRPAEAFF. The CDR3, as DNA: TGTGCCAGCATCCCCTTAGACAGGCCCGCTGAAGCTTTCTTT.

This clonotype was seen a handful of times. The CDR3 DNA reads TGTGCCAGCCGGACTAGCGGGGGTGGGGACGAGCAGTACTTC. As protein: CASRTSGGGDEQYF. The chain uses TRBV28 and TRBJ2-7, with TRBD2 matching over 13 bases. J gave up 5 bases and V 8 bases, and 6 bases lay outside the gene matches. This CDR3 contains 14 residues. Germline V gene sequence: CDR1 MDHEN, CDR2 SYDVKM.

This clonotype was counted a single time. Its ends do not fully match the called genes, so a read error is possible. The chain is built from TRBV6-5 and TRBJ2-1; the match to TRBD2 covers 12 bases. The CDR3 is 14 residues long. CDR1 is MNHEY, CDR2 SVGAGI, per germline. This chain's CDR3 is CAGSFGTSGNEQFF. CDR3 DNA sequence: TGTGCCGGCAGTTTCGGGACTAGCGGGAATGAGCAGTTCTTC.

The chain couples TRBV12-3 or TRBV12-4 to TRBJ1-2; TRBD1 aligns across 7 bases. V was pared by 3 bases and J by 6 bases, with 13 bases of the junction left unmatched. The CDR3 is 16 residues long. DNA for the CDR3: TGTGCCAGCAGTTTCGATGAGGCAGGGGGGGAGAATGGCTACACCTTC. Protein product: CASSFDEAGGENGYTF.

This chain joins TRBV12-5 and TRBJ1-6; the D gene is possibly TRBD1 (6 bases). V was clipped by 9 bases and J by 9 bases, with 12 bases between them. Germline values: CDR1 LGHNT, CDR2 FRNRAP. This CDR3 spans 12 amino acids. CDR3 residues: CASLTGFSPLHF. The CDR3 nucleotides are TGTGCTAGCCTTACAGGGTTTTCACCCCTCCACTTT.

This chain links TRBV9 with TRBJ1-2, with a tentative D call TRBD1 (5 bases). Per the germline V gene, CDR1 is SGDLS and CDR2 is YYNGEE. The length of the CDR3 is 12 residues. V was cut by 4 bases and J by 8 bases, with 12 bases left in between. The CDR3 nucleotides read TGTGCCAGCAGCCCCGGGGCGGTCGGCTACACCTTC. Translating it yields CASSPGAVGYTF.

This clonotype was counted only a few times. The rearrangement uses TRBV4-1 and TRBJ1-5; possible D gene TRBD1, 6 bases. Trimming took off 6 bases at V and 2 bases at J, with 11 bases between the two ends. Germline V lookup: CDR1 MGHRA, CDR2 YSYEKL. The length of the CDR3 is 14 residues. The CDR3 nucleotides are TGCGCCAGCAGACCAGGGGATGGCAATCAGCCCCAGCATTTT. It translates to CASRPGDGNQPQHF.

This clonotype was seen only a few times. This chain uses TRBV10-3 with TRBJ1-2; a possible D gene is TRBD1 (5 bases). The CDR3 sequence is 14 residues long. V lost 4 bases, J lost 2 bases, and 11 bases lay in between. Germline values: CDR1 ENHRY, CDR2 SYGVKD. The DNA of the CDR3 is TGTGCCATCAGTGGGGGGGTTAGAAACTATGGCTACACCTTC. Residues: CAISGGVRNYGYTF.